These T cell receptor beta chains were read from a single sample in a study of cytomegalovirus exposure and HLA in healthy donors. Produced via immunoSEQ multiplex PCR; TCRdb's table is partial and in-frame only. The sample consists of about 120,000 clones, about 80% of them appearing once. Sequencing was done on a sample of PBMCs. These receptors were obtained from a woman in her thirties or forties in good health and CMV-seropositive. Each CDR3 is given with its conserved first and last residue. The D gene is left open where the match is weak. Only some rows state a clone size, as once, few, many or a class for expanded clones.

TRBV5-1	TRBJ2-5	TRBD1	.	TGCGCCAGCAGCAGCCGACAGGGGCCTAAAGAGACCCAGTACTTC	CASSSRQGPKETQYF
TRBV6-5	TRBJ1-1	.	.	TGTGCCAGCAGTTACTCGGGCACCCTGAACACTGAAGCTTTCTTT	CASSYSGTLNTEAFF
TRBV7-7	TRBJ2-1	TRBD1	.	TGTGCTAGCAGCCTTCGGGACAGCTCCTACAATGAGCAGTTCTTC	CASSLRDSSYNEQFF
TRBV4-3	TRBJ2-1	TRBD1	.	TGCGCCAGCAGCCAGCAAAGACAGGGTAACAATGAGCAGTTCTTC	CASSQQRQGNNEQFF
TRBV6-5	TRBJ2-7	TRBD2	.	TGTGCCAGCAGCCGAGCGGGAGGGCCCTACGAGCAGTACTTC	CASSRAGGPYEQYF
TRBV7-2	TRBJ2-3	TRBD2	.	TGTGCCAGCAGCTTAGCGGGAGGGCGAGATACGCAGTATTTT	CASSLAGGRDTQYF
TRBV27	TRBJ1-2	TRBD1	.	TGTGCCAGCAGTCAAGGGACAGGGAACTCCTATGGCTACACCTTC	CASSQGTGNSYGYTF
TRBV5-5	TRBJ1-1	.	.	TGTGCCAGCAGCTCCCCGACAGTGAACACTGAAGCTTTCTTT	CASSSPTVNTEAFF
TRBV7-9	TRBJ2-1	TRBD2	.	TGTGCCAGCCCGCGGGAGGGATCCAACAATGAGCAGTTCTTC	CASPREGSNNEQFF
TRBV5-8	TRBJ1-1	.	once	TGTGCCAGCAGCTTGGATCCGGGGACTGAAGCTTTCTTT	CASSLDPGTEAFF
TRBV7-8	TRBJ2-1	TRBD2	.	TGTGCCAGCAGCCCATCTGGGGGGACTAGCGGGACCAAGGAGGCGTTCTTC	CASSPSGGTSGTKEAFF
TRBV10-1	TRBJ2-7	.	.	TGCGCCAGCAGCGCCGACAGGATCGGCGAGCAGTACTTC	CASSADRIGEQYF
TRBV28	TRBJ1-3	TRBD1	.	TGTGCCAGCAGTCCCACAGGGGGCATCTCAGGAAACACCATATATTTT	CASSPTGGISGNTIYF
TRBV20-1	TRBJ2-7	.	.	TGCAGTGCTAGTCTCTTCTACGAGCAGTACTTC	CSASLFYEQYF
TRBV19	TRBJ1-4	.	.	TGTGCCAGCTCCCCGGTGACAGCCATTAATGAAAAACTGTTTTTT	CASSPVTAINEKLFF
TRBV6-1	TRBJ1-2	.	.	TGTGCCAGCAGTGTCGAGGGCAGAATGGGTGGCTACACCTTC	CASSVEGRMGGYTF
TRBV5-8	TRBJ2-5	TRBD2	.	TGTGCCAGCAGCCGTAGCGGGAGCCTAGGAGAGACCCAGTACTTC	CASSRSGSLGETQYF
TRBV5-4	TRBJ2-3	TRBD2	.	TGTGCCAGCAGCTTGGGCGGGAGTGGGTCAGATACGCAGTATTTT	CASSLGGSGSDTQYF
TRBV5-4	TRBJ2-2	.	.	TGTGCCAGCAGCTTCTTTGGGACTGGGGAGCTGTTTTTT	CASSFFGTGELFF
TRBV18	TRBJ2-7	.	once	TGTGCCAGCTCACCGGGCCCCTACGTCGAGCAGTACTTC	CASSPGPYVEQYF
TRBV27	TRBJ2-5	TRBD2	.	TGTGCCAGCAGTTTGACTAGCGGGGCTCTAGAGACCCAGTACTTC	CASSLTSGALETQYF
TRBV9	TRBJ1-3	.	.	TGTGCCAGCAGCGTAGTCCCCGTTTCAGGGACTGGAAACACCATATATTTT	CASSVVPVSGTGNTIYF
TRBV5-1	TRBJ2-1	TRBD2	.	TGCGCCAGCAGCTTGGAACGAGCGGGATTAAATGAGCAGTTCTTC	CASSLERAGLNEQFF
TRBV27	TRBJ1-4	.	.	TGTGCCAGCAGTTTGTTCTCTAGTCATGCAACTAATGAAAAACTGTTTTTT	CASSLFSSHATNEKLFF
TRBV19	TRBJ2-1	TRBD2	.	TGTGCCAGTAGTAAAGCGGGAGGGATCCTTAATGAGCAGTTCTTC	CASSKAGGILNEQFF
TRBV4-1	TRBJ2-2	.	once	TGCGCCAGCAGCCAAGAAGGCGGGACGAACACCGGGGAGCTGTTTTTT	CASSQEGGTNTGELFF
TRBV5-4	TRBJ1-2	TRBD1	.	TGTGCCAGCAGCCCTTTAGGGGGCGTTGATGGCTACACCTTC	CASSPLGGVDGYTF
TRBV5-1	TRBJ1-4	.	.	TGCGCCAGCAGCTTGAGTACCTCGGAGGGTAATGAAAAACTGTTTTTT	CASSLSTSEGNEKLFF
TRBV7-9	TRBJ2-7	TRBD1	.	TGTTCCAGCGGCCGGGGACAGGGGTTTTCCGAGCAGTACTTC	CSSGRGQGFSEQYF
TRBV28	TRBJ1-5	TRBD1	.	TGTGCCAGCAGCCCTAGCCCGGACAGGGGTAGCAATCAGCCCCAGCATTTT	CASSPSPDRGSNQPQHF
TRBV7-2	TRBJ2-7	TRBD1	.	TGTGCCAGCAGCGCCCGGGACAGGGGGCGGCACGAGCAGTACTTC	CASSARDRGRHEQYF
TRBV10-1	TRBJ2-2	.	.	TGCGCCACGAGCAGGCAGAACACCGGGGAGCTGTTTTTT	CATSRQNTGELFF
TRBV5-4	TRBJ2-5	.	.	TGTGCCAGCAGCTTGTCTTACACCCAAGAGACCCAGTACTTC	CASSLSYTQETQYF
TRBV4-1	TRBJ1-5	.	.	TGCGCCAGCAGCGCTGCCGGTGGCAATCAGCCCCAGCATTTT	CASSAAGGNQPQHF
TRBV18	TRBJ1-2	TRBD1	.	TGTGCCAGCTCACGAGACGGGACAGGGTACGATGGCTACACCTTC	CASSRDGTGYDGYTF
TRBV2	TRBJ2-7	TRBD2	.	TGTGCCAGCAGTGAAGCGCGAACTAGCGGGACCACCTACGAGCAGTACTTC	CASSEARTSGTTYEQYF
TRBV5-1	TRBJ1-1	TRBD1	.	TGCGCCAGCAGCTTGTCGGGAGGGGGCCCTGAAGCTTTCTTT	CASSLSGGGPEAFF
TRBV7-6	TRBJ2-3	.	.	TGTGCCAGCAGCTTAGTCTCCCCGGGAGAGCCAGTGGGAGATACGCAGTATTTT	CASSLVSPGEPVGDTQYF
TRBV4-1	TRBJ2-7	TRBD2	.	TGCGCCAGCAGCCTGGGACGGGCTAGCGGGAGGGCCGAGCAGTACTTC	CASSLGRASGRAEQYF